This note documents a single T cell receptor beta chain sequence. The junction had 10 bases not matched to a gene; V was cut back by 5 bases and J by 8 bases. The CDR3 is 15 residues long. Germline-derived CDR1 and CDR2 are SEHNR and FQNEAQ (reference sequence). The data stem from a study of blood T cell repertoires in COVID-19. This table comes from immunoSEQ multiplex PCR, and its TCRdb copy is limited to in-frame clones, with some not included. The table records 150,000 to 200,000 clones, approximately 90% of them present only once. This TCR came from a human donor in a cohort sampled during active COVID-19. This chain connects TRBV7-9 to TRBJ1-4; 8 nucleotides match TRBD1. Sequenced input: peripheral blood. As DNA, the CDR3 is TGTGCCAGCAGCCCGGGTGGACAGGGTTTCGAAAAACTGTTTTTT. Translation: CASSPGGQGFEKLFF.